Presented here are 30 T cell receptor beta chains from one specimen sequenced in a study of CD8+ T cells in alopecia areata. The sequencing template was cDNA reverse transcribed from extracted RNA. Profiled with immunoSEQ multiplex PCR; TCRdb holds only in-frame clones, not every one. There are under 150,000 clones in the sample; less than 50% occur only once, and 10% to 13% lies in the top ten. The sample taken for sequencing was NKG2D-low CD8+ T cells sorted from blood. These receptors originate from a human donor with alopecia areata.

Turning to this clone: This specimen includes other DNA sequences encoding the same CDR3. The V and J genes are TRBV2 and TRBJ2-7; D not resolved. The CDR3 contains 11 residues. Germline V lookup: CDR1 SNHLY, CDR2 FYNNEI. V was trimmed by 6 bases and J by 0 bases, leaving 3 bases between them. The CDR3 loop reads CASRDSYEQYF. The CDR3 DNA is TGTGCCAGCAGAGACTCCTACGAGCAGTACTTC.

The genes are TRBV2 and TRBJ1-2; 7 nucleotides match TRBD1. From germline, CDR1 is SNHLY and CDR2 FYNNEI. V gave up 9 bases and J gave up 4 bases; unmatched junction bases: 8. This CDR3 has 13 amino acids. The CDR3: CARKNRGLYGYTF. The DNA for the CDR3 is TGTGCCAGAAAAAACAGGGGACTCTATGGCTACACCTTC.

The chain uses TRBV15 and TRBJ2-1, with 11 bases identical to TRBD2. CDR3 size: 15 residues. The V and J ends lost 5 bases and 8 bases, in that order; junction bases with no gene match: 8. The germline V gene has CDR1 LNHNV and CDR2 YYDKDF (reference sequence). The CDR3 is CATSQIAGGVDEQFF. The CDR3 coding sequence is TGTGCCACCAGCCAGATAGCGGGGGGGGTGGATGAGCAGTTCTTC.

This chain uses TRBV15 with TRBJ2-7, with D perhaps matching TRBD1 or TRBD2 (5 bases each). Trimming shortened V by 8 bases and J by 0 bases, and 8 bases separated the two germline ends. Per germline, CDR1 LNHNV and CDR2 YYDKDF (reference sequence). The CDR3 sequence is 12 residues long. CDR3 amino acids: CATGDGSYEQYF. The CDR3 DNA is TGTGCCACCGGGGACGGCTCCTACGAGCAGTACTTC. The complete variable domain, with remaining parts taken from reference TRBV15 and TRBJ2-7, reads DAMVIQNPRYQVTQFGKPVTLSCSQTLNHNVMYWYQQKSSQAPKLLFHYYDKDFNNEADTPDNFQSRRPNTSFCFLDIRSPGLGDTAMYLCATGDGSYEQYFGPGTRLTVT.

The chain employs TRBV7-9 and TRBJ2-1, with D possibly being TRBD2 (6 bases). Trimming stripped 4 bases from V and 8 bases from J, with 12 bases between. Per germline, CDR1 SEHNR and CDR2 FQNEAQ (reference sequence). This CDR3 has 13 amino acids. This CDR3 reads CASSWRGTHEQFF. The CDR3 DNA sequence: TGTGCCAGCAGCTGGAGGGGTACTCATGAGCAGTTCTTC.

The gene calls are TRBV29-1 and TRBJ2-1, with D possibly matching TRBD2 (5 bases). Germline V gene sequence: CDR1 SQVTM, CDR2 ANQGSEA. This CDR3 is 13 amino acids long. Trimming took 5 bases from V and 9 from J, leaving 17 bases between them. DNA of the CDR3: TGCAGCGTTACGGAGGACGACCCCAGTGAGCAGTTCTTC. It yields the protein CSVTEDDPSEQFF.

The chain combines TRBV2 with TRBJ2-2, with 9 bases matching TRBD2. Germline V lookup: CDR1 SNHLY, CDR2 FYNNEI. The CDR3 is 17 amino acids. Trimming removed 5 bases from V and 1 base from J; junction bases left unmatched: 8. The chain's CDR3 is CASSSLAGPGNTGELFF. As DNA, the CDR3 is TGTGCCAGCAGTAGTCTAGCGGGGCCGGGGAACACCGGGGAGCTGTTTTTT.

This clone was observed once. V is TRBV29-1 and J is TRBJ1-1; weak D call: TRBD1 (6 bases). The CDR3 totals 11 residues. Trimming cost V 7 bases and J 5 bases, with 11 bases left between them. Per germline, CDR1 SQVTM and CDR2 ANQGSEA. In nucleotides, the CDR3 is TGCAGCGCAGCAGGGGAAACTGAAGCTTTCTTT. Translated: CSAAGETEAFF.

The CDR3 loop is CASSLRSNQPQHF. The CDR3 DNA reads as TGTGCCAGCAGTTTAAGGAGCAATCAGCCCCAGCATTTT. The rearrangement joins TRBV27 to TRBJ1-5; D not resolved. Deletions cut 2 bases from V and 1 base from J, with 3 bases between. This CDR3 contains 13 residues. Germline CDR1 MNHEY, CDR2 SMNVEV (reference sequence).

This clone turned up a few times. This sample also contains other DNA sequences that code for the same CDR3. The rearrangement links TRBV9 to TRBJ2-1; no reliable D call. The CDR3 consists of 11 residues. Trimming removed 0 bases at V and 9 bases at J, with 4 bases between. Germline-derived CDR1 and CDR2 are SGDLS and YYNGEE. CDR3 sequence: CASSVDGEQFF. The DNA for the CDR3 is TGTGCCAGCAGCGTAGATGGTGAGCAGTTCTTC. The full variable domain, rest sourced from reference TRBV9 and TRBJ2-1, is DSGVTQTPKHLITATGQRVTLRCSPRSGDLSVYWYQQSLDQGLQFLIQYYNGEERAKGNILERFSAQQFPDLHSELNLSSLELGDSALYFCASSVDGEQFFGPGTRLTVL.

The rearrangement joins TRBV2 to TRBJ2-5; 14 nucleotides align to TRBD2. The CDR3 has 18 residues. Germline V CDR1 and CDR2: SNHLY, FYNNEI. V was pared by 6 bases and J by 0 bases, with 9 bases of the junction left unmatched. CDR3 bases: TGTGCCAGCAGCCACGATCGGGGACTAGCGGGAGACCAAGAGACCCAGTACTTC. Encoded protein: CASSHDRGLAGDQETQYF.

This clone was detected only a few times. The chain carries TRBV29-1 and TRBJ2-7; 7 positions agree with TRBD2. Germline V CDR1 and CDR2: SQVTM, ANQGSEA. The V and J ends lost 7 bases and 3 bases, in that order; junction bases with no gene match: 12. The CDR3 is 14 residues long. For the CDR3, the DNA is TGCAGCGACTGCGGTGGTACTAGCGACTACGAGCAGTACTTC. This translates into CSDCGGTSDYEQYF.

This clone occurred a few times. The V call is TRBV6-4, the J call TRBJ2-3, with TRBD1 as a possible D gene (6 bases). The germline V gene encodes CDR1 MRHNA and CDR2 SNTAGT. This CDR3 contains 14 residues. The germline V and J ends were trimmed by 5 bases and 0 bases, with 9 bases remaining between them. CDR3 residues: CASSQQGSTDTQYF. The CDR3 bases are TGTGCCAGCAGTCAACAGGGAAGCACAGATACGCAGTATTTT.

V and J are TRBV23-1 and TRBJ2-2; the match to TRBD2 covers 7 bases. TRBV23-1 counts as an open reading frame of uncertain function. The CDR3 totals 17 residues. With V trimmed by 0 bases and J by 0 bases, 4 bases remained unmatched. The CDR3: CASSQSELAANTGELFF. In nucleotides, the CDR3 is TGCGCCAGCAGTCAATCCGAGCTAGCGGCGAACACCGGGGAGCTGTTTTTT.

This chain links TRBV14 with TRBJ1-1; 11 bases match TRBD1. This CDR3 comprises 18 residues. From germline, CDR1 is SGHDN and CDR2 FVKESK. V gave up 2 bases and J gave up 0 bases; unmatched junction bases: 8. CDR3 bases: TGTGCCAGCAGCCAAAGGATTGGGGGACAGGGGGTGAACACTGAAGCTTTCTTT. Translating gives CASSQRIGGQGVNTEAFF.

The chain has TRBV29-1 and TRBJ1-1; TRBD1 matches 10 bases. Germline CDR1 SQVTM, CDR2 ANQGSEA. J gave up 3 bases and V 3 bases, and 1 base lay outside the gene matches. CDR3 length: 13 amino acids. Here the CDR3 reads CSVEDRGDTEAFF. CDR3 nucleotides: TGCAGCGTTGAGGACAGGGGGGACACTGAAGCTTTCTTT.

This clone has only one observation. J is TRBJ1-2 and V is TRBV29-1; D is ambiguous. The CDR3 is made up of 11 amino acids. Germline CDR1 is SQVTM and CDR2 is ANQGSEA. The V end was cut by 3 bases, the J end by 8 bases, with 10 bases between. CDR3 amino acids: CSVDSMDGYTF. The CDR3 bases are TGCAGCGTTGACAGTATGGACGGCTACACCTTC.

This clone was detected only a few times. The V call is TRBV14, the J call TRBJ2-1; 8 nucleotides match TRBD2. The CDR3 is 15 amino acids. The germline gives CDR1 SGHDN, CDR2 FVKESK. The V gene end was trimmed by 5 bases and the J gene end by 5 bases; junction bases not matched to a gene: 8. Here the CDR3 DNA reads TGTGCCAGCAGCTTGCGGACTAGCATAGACAATGAGCAGTTCTTC. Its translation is CASSLRTSIDNEQFF.

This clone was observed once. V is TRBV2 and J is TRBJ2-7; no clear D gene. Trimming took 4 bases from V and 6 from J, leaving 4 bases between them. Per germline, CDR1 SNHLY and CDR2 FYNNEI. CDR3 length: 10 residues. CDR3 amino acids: CASSGSEQYF. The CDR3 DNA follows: TGTGCCAGCAGTGGCAGCGAGCAGTACTTC.

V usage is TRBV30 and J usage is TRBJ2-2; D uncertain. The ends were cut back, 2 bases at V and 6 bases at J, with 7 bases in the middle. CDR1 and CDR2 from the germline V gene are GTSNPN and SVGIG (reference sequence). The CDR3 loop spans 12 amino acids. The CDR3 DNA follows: TGTGCCTGGAGTTTGTCGGCCGGGGAGCTGTTTTTT. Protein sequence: CAWSLSAGELFF.

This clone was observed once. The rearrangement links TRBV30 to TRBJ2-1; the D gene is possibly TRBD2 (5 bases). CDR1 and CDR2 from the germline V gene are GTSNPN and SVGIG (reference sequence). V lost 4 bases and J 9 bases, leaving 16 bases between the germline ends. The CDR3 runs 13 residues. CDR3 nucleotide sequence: TGTGCCTGGACAACTCTAGGACTTGCTGAGCAGTTCTTC. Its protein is CAWTTLGLAEQFF.

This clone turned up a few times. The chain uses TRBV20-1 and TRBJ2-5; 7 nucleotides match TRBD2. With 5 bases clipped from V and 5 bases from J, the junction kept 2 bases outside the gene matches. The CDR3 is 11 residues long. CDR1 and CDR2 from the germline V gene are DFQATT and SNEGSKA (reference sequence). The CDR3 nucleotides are TGCAGTGCTTGGGGAGGGGAGACCCAGTACTTC. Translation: CSAWGGETQYF.

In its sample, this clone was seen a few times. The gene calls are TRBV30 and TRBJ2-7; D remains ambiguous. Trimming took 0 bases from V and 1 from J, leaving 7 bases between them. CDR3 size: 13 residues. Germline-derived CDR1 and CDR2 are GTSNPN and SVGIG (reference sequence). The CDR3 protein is CAWSVSHSYEQYF. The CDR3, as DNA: TGTGCCTGGAGTGTTAGCCATTCCTACGAGCAGTACTTC. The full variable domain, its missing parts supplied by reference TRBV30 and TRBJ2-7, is SQTIHQWPATLVQPVGSPLSLECTVEGTSNPNLYWYRQAAGRGLQLLFYSVGIGQISSEVPQNLSASRPQDRQFILSSKKLLLSDSGFYLCAWSVSHSYEQYFGPGTRLTVT.

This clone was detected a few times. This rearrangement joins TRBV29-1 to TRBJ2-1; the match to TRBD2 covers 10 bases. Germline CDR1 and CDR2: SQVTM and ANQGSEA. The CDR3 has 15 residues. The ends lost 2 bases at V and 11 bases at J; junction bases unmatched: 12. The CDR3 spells CSVESGLAEYVQQFF. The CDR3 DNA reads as TGCAGCGTTGAATCTGGACTAGCGGAATACGTTCAGCAGTTCTTC.

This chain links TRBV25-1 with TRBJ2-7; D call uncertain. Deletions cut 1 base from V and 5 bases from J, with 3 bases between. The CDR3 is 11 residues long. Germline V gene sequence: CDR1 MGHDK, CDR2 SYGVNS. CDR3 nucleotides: TGTGCCAGCAGTGAATCCGACGAGCAGTACTTC. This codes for CASSESDEQYF.

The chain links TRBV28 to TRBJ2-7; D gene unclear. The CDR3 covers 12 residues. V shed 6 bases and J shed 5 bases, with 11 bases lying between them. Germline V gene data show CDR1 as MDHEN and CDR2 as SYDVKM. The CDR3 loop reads CASSLRYDEQYF. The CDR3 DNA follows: TGTGCCAGCAGCCTCAGATACGACGAGCAGTACTTC.

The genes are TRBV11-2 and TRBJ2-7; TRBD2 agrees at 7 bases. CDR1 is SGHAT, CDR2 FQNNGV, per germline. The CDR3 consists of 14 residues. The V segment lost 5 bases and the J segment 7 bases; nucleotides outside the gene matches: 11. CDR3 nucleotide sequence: TGTGCCAGCAGCGCCAGCCCTGCGGGAGCAGAGCAGTACTTC. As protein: CASSASPAGAEQYF.

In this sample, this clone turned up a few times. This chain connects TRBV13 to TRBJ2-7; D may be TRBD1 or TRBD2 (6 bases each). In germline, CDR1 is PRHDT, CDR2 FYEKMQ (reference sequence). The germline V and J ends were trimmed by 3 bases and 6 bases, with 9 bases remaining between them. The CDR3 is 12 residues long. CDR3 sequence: CASSFRGLEQYF. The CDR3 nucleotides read TGTGCCAGCAGCTTTCGGGGGCTCGAGCAGTACTTC.

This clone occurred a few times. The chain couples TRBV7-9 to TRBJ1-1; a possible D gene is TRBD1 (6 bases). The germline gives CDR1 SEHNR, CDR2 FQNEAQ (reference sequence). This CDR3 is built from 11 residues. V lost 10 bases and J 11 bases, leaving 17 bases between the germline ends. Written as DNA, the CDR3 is TGTGCCATAAATCCTGGGGGCAGGGCTTTCTTT. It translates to CAINPGGRAFF.

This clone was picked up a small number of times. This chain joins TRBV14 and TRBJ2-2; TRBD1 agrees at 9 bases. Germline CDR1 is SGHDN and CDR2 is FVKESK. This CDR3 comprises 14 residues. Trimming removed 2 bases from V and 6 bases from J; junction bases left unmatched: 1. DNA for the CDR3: TGTGCCAGCAGCCAAACAGGGGGCGCCGGGGAGCTGTTTTTT. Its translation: CASSQTGGAGELFF. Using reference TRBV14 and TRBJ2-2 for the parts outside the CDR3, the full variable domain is EAGVTQFPSHSVIEKGQTVTLRCDPISGHDNLYWYRRVMGKEIKFLLHFVKESKQDESGMPNNRFLAERTGGTYSTLKVQPAELEDSGVYFCASSQTGGAGELFFGEGSRLTVL.